These 31 T cell receptor beta chains originate from one sample sequenced in a study of blood T cell repertoires in COVID-19. The data were produced by immunoSEQ multiplex PCR, yet TCRdb's version contains in-frame clones alone and is incomplete. The table includes 200,000 to 250,000 clones, around 90% detected once. Sequenced sample: PBMCs or T cells enriched from blood (not recorded which). The receptor set was obtained from a woman in her 30s who had been exposed to COVID-19.

The chain has TRBV9 and TRBJ2-3, with 10 bases fitting TRBD2. The trim removed 0 bases at V and 6 bases at J, leaving 4 bases unmatched. There are 15 residues in the CDR3. Germline V lookup: CDR1 SGDLS, CDR2 YYNGEE. CDR3 in amino acids: CASSVDGSGRDTQYF. For the CDR3, the DNA is TGTGCCAGCAGCGTAGATGGTAGCGGGAGGGATACGCAGTATTTT.

Concerning this clone: One junction end does not reproduce the germline sequence, and a read error may be involved. This chain uses TRBV7-7 with TRBJ2-2, with 7 bases identical to TRBD1. Germline CDR1 and CDR2: SSHAT and FNYEAQ (reference sequence). The CDR3 consists of 15 residues. The CDR3 loop reads CASSLRQGDTGELFF. As DNA, the CDR3 is TGTGCTAGCAGTTTAAGACAGGGCGACACCGGGGAGCTGTTTTTT.

The V call is TRBV5-8, the J call TRBJ1-3; D possibly corresponds to TRBD1 (5 bases). Trimming left V 0 bases short and J 8 bases short, with 12 bases between. The germline V gene encodes CDR1 SGHTS and CDR2 YDEGEE. CDR3 length: 14 residues. In DNA, the CDR3 is TGTGCCAGCAGCTTGGAGGGTCAGGGCTACACCATATATTTT. It encodes CASSLEGQGYTIYF.

This clone occurred once. V gene TRBV7-9 combines with J gene TRBJ2-7; TRBD2 matches 7 bases. The CDR3 is 14 residues long. Trimming cost V 4 bases and J 6 bases; bases outside gene matches: 9. Germline CDR1 is SEHNR and CDR2 is FQNEAQ (reference sequence). DNA for the CDR3: TGTGCCAGCAGCTCTCCCGGGGGGTCGACCGAGCAGTACTTC. Amino acid sequence: CASSSPGGSTEQYF.

The gene calls are TRBV6-2 or TRBV6-3 and TRBJ2-7; D call uncertain. Germline V gene data show CDR1 as MNHEY and CDR2 as SVGEGT. This CDR3 region has 16 residues. With 2 bases removed from V and 0 bases from J, the gap between germline ends came to 14 bases. CDR3 bases: TGTGCCAGCAGTTACGCGCCCCGGCGGCCCTCCTACGAGCAGTACTTC. Its translation: CASSYAPRRPSYEQYF.

V usage is TRBV18 and J usage is TRBJ2-1; no firm D call. Germline V gene sequence: CDR1 KGHSH, CDR2 LQKENI. The CDR3 extends over 14 amino acids. The germline V and J ends were trimmed by 0 bases and 4 bases, with 7 bases remaining between them. CDR3: CASSPPPGYNEQFF. As DNA, the CDR3 is TGTGCCAGCTCACCACCGCCCGGTTACAATGAGCAGTTCTTC. Variable domain in full (rest from reference TRBV18 and TRBJ2-1): NAGVMQNPRHLVRRRGQEARLRCSPMKGHSHVYWYRQLPEEGLKFMVYLQKENIIDESGMPKERFSAEFPKEGPSILRIQQVVRGDSAAYFCASSPPPGYNEQFFGPGTRLTVL.

V gene TRBV6-5 combines with J gene TRBJ2-7; 7 bases are a match to TRBD1. This CDR3 has 15 residues. Germline-derived CDR1 and CDR2 are MNHEY and SVGAGI. V was pared by 6 bases and J by 4 bases, with 12 bases of the junction left unmatched. In nucleotides, the CDR3 is TGTGCCAGCAGACCTAGACAGGGTTTAGGGTACGAGCAGTACTTC. As protein: CASRPRQGLGYEQYF.

The gene calls are TRBV27 and TRBJ1-6; no firm D call. This CDR3 has 17 residues. Germline CDR1 is MNHEY and CDR2 is SMNVEV (reference sequence). V lost 3 bases to trimming and J lost 1 base, with 13 bases between them. The CDR3 region is CASSLRRDRSYNSPLHF. The CDR3 DNA follows: TGTGCCAGCAGTTTGAGGAGGGATCGATCCTATAATTCACCCCTCCACTTT.

The rearrangement links TRBV4-2 to TRBJ2-3; 12 bases match TRBD2. V lost 5 bases to trimming and J lost 4 bases; unmatched junction nucleotides: 7. Germline assignment: CDR1 LGHNA and CDR2 YNFKEQ. The CDR3 has 16 residues. The CDR3: CASSSLTSGSPDTQYF. The DNA of the CDR3 is TGTGCCAGCAGCTCCCTGACTAGCGGGAGTCCAGATACGCAGTATTTT.

This clone showed up just once. The rearrangement joins TRBV7-9 to TRBJ1-1, with D possibly being TRBD1 (5 bases). Germline values: CDR1 SEHNR, CDR2 FQNEAQ (reference sequence). V lost 3 bases to trimming and J lost 7 bases, with 15 bases between them. The CDR3 runs 14 residues. CDR3 in DNA: TGTGCCAGCAGCTTGCGGGGGGAACAGGTTGAAGCTTTCTTT. The encoded protein is CASSLRGEQVEAFF.

The chain links TRBV6-6 to TRBJ2-5; 7 nucleotides match TRBD1. The germline V gene encodes CDR1 MNHNY and CDR2 SVGAGI (reference sequence). The CDR3 extends over 16 amino acids. Germline trimming cut 5 bases from V and 5 bases from J; bases unmatched to any gene: 14. The CDR3 loop is CASSRGQDILEETQYF. In nucleotides, the CDR3 is TGTGCCAGCAGTCGAGGACAGGACATTTTAGAGGAGACCCAGTACTTC.

The V call is TRBV15, the J call TRBJ1-4; 7 bases are a match to TRBD1. The V and J ends lost 3 bases and 3 bases, in that order; junction bases with no gene match: 4. CDR3 length: 15 residues. Germline V gene data show CDR1 as LNHNV and CDR2 as YYDKDF (reference sequence). The CDR3 is CATSRSGQSNEKLFF. The CDR3 DNA reads TGTGCCACCAGCAGGTCGGGACAGTCTAATGAAAAACTGTTTTTT.

V usage is TRBV7-9 and J usage is TRBJ2-2; D might be TRBD2 (6 bases). Between the trimmed V and J ends, which lost 4 bases and 3 bases, there was a span of 12 bases. This CDR3 is 15 amino acids long. Germline V gene data show CDR1 as SEHNR and CDR2 as FQNEAQ (reference sequence). In DNA form, the CDR3 reads TGTGCCAGCAGCTCTTCCGGGACTTACACCGGGGAGCTGTTTTTT. Amino acid sequence: CASSSSGTYTGELFF.

This chain joins TRBV15 and TRBJ1-6, with 9 bases that match TRBD1. Looked up from germline, CDR1 is LNHNV and CDR2 is YYDKDF (reference sequence). The ends lost 1 base at V and 10 bases at J; junction bases unmatched: 5. CDR3 size: 15 residues. As DNA, the CDR3 is TGTGCCACCAGCAGAGCACAGGGGGCAGGCTCACCCCTCCACTTT. Encoded protein: CATSRAQGAGSPLHF.

The J gene is TRBJ2-5, the V gene TRBV3-1 (or the pseudogene TRBV3-2), with 11 bases lining up with TRBD2. The germline gives CDR1 LGHDT, CDR2 YNNKEL (reference sequence). V dropped 3 bases and J dropped 5; count of bases not matched to a gene: 2. CDR3 length: 14 amino acids. Here the CDR3 DNA reads TGTGCCAGCAGCCACGGGACTAGCGGCGAGACCCAGTACTTC. Translation: CASSHGTSGETQYF.

The chain uses TRBV19 and TRBJ2-1, with D possibly TRBD2 on 6 matching bases. Looked up from germline, CDR1 is LNHDA and CDR2 is SQIVND (reference sequence). V lost 1 base to trimming and J lost 2 bases, with 15 bases between them. There are 17 residues in the CDR3. The CDR3, as DNA: TGTGCCAGTAGTATAGCCCCCGGGACTGGCCCCTACAATGAGCAGTTCTTC. Residues: CASSIAPGTGPYNEQFF.

Comment on this clone: An end of the junction differs from the germline gene, which may be a read error. The V and J genes are TRBV7-8 and TRBJ2-3; 12 bases are a match to TRBD2. The CDR3 has 21 residues. CDR1 SGHVS and CDR2 FQNEAQ come from the germline V gene. The CDR3 sequence: CASSLGPRGLAGLLFTDTQYF. In DNA, the CDR3 is TGTGCCAGCAGTTTAGGCCCGAGGGGACTAGCGGGCCTCTTATTCACAGATACGCAGTATTTT.

The gene calls are TRBV12-5 and TRBJ2-1, with TRBD2 identical over 10 bases. CDR3 length: 15 amino acids. Germline V CDR1 and CDR2: LGHNT, FRNRAP. V shed 1 base, J shed 11 bases, and the junction held 8 bases outside the gene matches. CDR3 sequence reads: CASGLAAGGPQKQFF. The CDR3 nucleotides are TGTGCTAGTGGTTTGGCAGCGGGAGGGCCCCAAAAGCAGTTCTTC.

This chain connects TRBV6-5 to TRBJ2-2; D gene ambiguous. Trimming shortened V by 5 bases and J by 7 bases, and 8 bases separated the two germline ends. Germline CDR1 is MNHEY and CDR2 is SVGAGI. This CDR3 region has 12 residues. The CDR3 protein is CASSHPYGELFF. The CDR3 nucleotides read TGTGCCAGCAGTCACCCCTACGGGGAGCTGTTTTTT.

The chain carries TRBV9 and TRBJ2-2, with 12 bases aligning to TRBD2. Trimming cost V 0 bases and J 3 bases; bases outside gene matches: 0. The CDR3 has 16 amino acids. Germline CDR1 is SGDLS and CDR2 is YYNGEE. The chain's CDR3 is CASSVGLAGDTGELFF. Written as DNA, the CDR3 is TGTGCCAGCAGCGTAGGACTAGCGGGAGACACCGGGGAGCTGTTTTTT.

The chain combines TRBV4-2 with TRBJ2-7, with D perhaps matching TRBD2 (5 bases). The CDR3 is 14 residues long. Trimming stripped 1 base from V and 5 bases from J, with 12 bases between. The germline gives CDR1 LGHNA, CDR2 YNFKEQ. CDR3 in DNA: TGTGCCAGCAGCCAAGGTGACTATACCCACGAGCAGTACTTC. Amino acids: CASSQGDYTHEQYF.

The chain is built from TRBV9 and TRBJ2-2, with 11 bases that match TRBD2. The CDR3 contains 17 residues. CDR1 and CDR2 from the germline V gene are SGDLS and YYNGEE. The V gene end was trimmed by 0 bases and the J gene end by 4 bases; junction bases not matched to a gene: 5. CDR3 DNA sequence: TGTGCCAGCAGCGTAGGGTCTAGCGGGAGGTCCACCGGGGAGCTGTTTTTT. It yields the protein CASSVGSSGRSTGELFF.

V is TRBV2 and J is TRBJ1-2; a weak D match, TRBD1 (5 bases). CDR1 is SNHLY and CDR2 is FYNNEI in the germline V gene. Between the trimmed V and J ends, which lost 4 bases and 4 bases, there was a span of 7 bases. This CDR3 contains 12 residues. The CDR3 protein is CASSVGVYGYTF. The DNA of the CDR3 is TGTGCCAGCAGTGTAGGGGTCTATGGCTACACCTTC. Full variable domain (missing parts from reference TRBV2 and TRBJ1-2): EPEVTQTPSHQVTQMGQEVILRCVPISNHLYFYWYRQILGQKVEFLVSFYNNEISEKSEIFDDQFSVERPDGSNFTLKIRSTKLEDSAMYFCASSVGVYGYTFGSGTRLTVV.

The V and J genes are TRBV11-2 and TRBJ1-2; tentatively, D is TRBD1 (6 bases). Germline V gene data show CDR1 as SGHAT and CDR2 as FQNNGV. V was shortened by 0 bases and J by 4 bases, with 9 bases between the two germline ends. The CDR3 contains 14 residues. The CDR3: CASSLDPDSYGYTF. For the CDR3, the DNA is TGTGCCAGCAGCTTAGACCCGGACAGCTATGGCTACACCTTC.

V and J are TRBV29-1 and TRBJ2-3; D ambiguous. Germline V gene lookup returns CDR1 SQVTM and CDR2 ANQGSEA. The ends were cut back, 6 bases at V and 2 bases at J, with 21 bases in the middle. The CDR3 has 16 amino acids. CDR3 residues: CSVSLWNGDFTDTQYF. The CDR3 DNA follows: TGCAGCGTCTCGCTTTGGAACGGTGACTTCACAGATACGCAGTATTTT.

The genes are TRBV7-2 and TRBJ2-7; 11 bases fit TRBD1. CDR1 is SGHTA and CDR2 is FQGNSA in the germline V gene. The junction had 7 bases not matched to a gene; V was cut back by 1 base and J by 5 bases. The CDR3 is made up of 16 amino acids. CDR3 DNA: TGTGCCAGCAGCTTAGTGGGGACAGGGGGAGGCGACGAGCAGTACTTC. Its protein is CASSLVGTGGGDEQYF.

A remark on this clone: This same CDR3 is encoded by further DNA sequences in the sample. The chain recombines TRBV5-1 with TRBJ1-1; TRBD1 agrees at 7 bases. This CDR3 has 14 amino acids. V lost 4 bases, J lost 0 bases, and 3 bases stayed unmatched. The germline CDR1 and CDR2 sequences are SGHRS and YFSETQ. CDR3 nucleotide sequence: TGCGCCAGCAGCCCGACAGGGCTGAACACTGAAGCTTTCTTT. Protein: CASSPTGLNTEAFF. Drawing the rest from reference TRBV5-1 and TRBJ1-1, the complete variable domain is KAGVTQTPRYLIKTRGQQVTLSCSPISGHRSVSWYQQTPGQGLQFLFEYFSETQRNKGNFPGRFSGRQFSNSRSEMNVSTLELGDSALYLCASSPTGLNTEAFFGQGTRLTVV.

V is TRBV6-5 and J is TRBJ1-6, with D unclear. The CDR3 extends over 15 amino acids. Trimming pared 0 bases from V and 9 bases from J, leaving 12 bases between. Germline assignment: CDR1 MNHEY and CDR2 SVGAGI. The chain's CDR3 is CASSYSPSGGSPLHF. DNA for the CDR3: TGTGCCAGCAGTTACTCCCCGAGCGGAGGTTCACCCCTCCACTTT.

The chain links TRBV5-6 to TRBJ2-7; 8 bases fit TRBD1. CDR1 SGHDT and CDR2 YYEEEE come from the germline V gene. This CDR3 has 18 residues. V trimming: 2 bases; J trimming: 3 bases; junction bases outside the gene matches: 16. The CDR3 DNA is TGTGCCAGCAGCTTAGGACAGGGAGCCTTCAATCTGGGCTACGAGCAGTACTTC. Its translation: CASSLGQGAFNLGYEQYF.

The chain links TRBV28 to TRBJ2-7, with D hard to call. Trimming shortened V by 6 bases and J by 2 bases, and 5 bases separated the two germline ends. CDR3 length: 11 amino acids. Germline V gene sequence: CDR1 MDHEN, CDR2 SYDVKM. The CDR3 loop is CASSSTYEQYF. The CDR3 DNA sequence: TGTGCCAGCAGCTCTACCTACGAGCAGTACTTC.

The chain couples TRBV11-2 to TRBJ1-2, with D hard to call. This CDR3 comprises 11 residues. Trimming pared 5 bases from V and 7 bases from J, leaving 8 bases between. In germline, CDR1 is SGHAT, CDR2 FQNNGV. The CDR3 loop reads CASSRGFGYTF. Here the CDR3 DNA reads TGTGCCAGCAGCAGAGGGTTTGGCTACACCTTC.